This is a list of T cell receptor beta chains from one sample in a study of cytomegalovirus exposure and HLA in healthy donors. Using immunoSEQ multiplex PCR, the repertoire was profiled, and TCRdb retains in-frame clones only, with some absent. The sample lists 110,000 or so clones, roughly 79% occurring once. Sequencing input: PBMCs. These receptors were obtained from a middle-aged woman in good health and CMV-seronegative. The conserved cysteine and the conserved F or W are not part of the CDR3 here. The D gene is left open where the match is weak. Rows may omit the clone size; those that give it use once, few, many or a size class.

>TRBJ2-7|TRBD1|TRBV19|12|.
ASSRTGPTYEQY
>TRBJ2-6|.|TRBV11-1|13|.
ASSFPGSGANVLT
>TRBJ2-2|.|TRBV18|13|.
ASSPRKDSTGELF
>TRBJ1-5|.|TRBV6-1|12|.
ASSELFGGPAQH
>TRBJ2-3|TRBD2|TRBV5-1|14|.
ASSDGTGGSTDTQY
>TRBJ1-2|.|TRBV7-9|8|.
ASSSRGYT
>TRBJ2-5|TRBD1|TRBV7-3|11|.
ASSLWTGETQY
>TRBJ1-2|.|TRBV2|10|once
ASSVQGYGYT
>TRBJ2-7|TRBD1|TRBV7-8|13|.
ASSFWDRGFYEQY
>TRBJ1-1|.|TRBV10-3|10|.
AISPTVTEAF
>TRBJ1-1|.|TRBV6-5|12|few
ASSPRGAGYEAF
>TRBJ1-1|.|TRBV10-2|11|.
ASSGSSNTEAF
>TRBJ2-1|TRBD2|TRBV7-3|15|.
ASSLKASGSRNIEQF
>TRBJ1-2|TRBD1|TRBV7-9|12|.
ASSFGTGLYGYT
>TRBJ1-6|.|TRBV11-2|10|.
ASSLRASPLH
>TRBJ1-1|.|TRBV4-2|9|few
ASSHGTEAF
>TRBJ2-2|TRBD2|TRBV11-2|14|.
ASSPGLAVSTGELF